These 23 T cell receptor beta chains share one sample of origin, sequenced in a study of OX40 agonist ivuxolimab in advanced cancers. Profiling relied on immunoSEQ multiplex PCR, and the TCRdb table lists in-frame clones only, not all of them. The sample contains 15,000 to 20,000 clones, roughly 75% of which appear only once. The sequences come from CD4+ or CD8+ T cells sorted from blood, collected in a trial of the OX40 agonist ivuxolimab. All receptors come from an adult with an advanced solid tumor such as melanoma, head and neck, liver or kidney cancer.

J is TRBJ2-7 and V is TRBV5-6, with D unresolved. This CDR3 has 12 amino acids. Germline-derived CDR1 and CDR2 are SGHDT and YYEEEE. Trimming left V 2 bases short and J 3 bases short, with 6 bases between. CDR3 sequence: CASSLGYYEQYF. For the CDR3, the DNA is TGTGCCAGCAGCTTAGGGTACTACGAGCAGTACTTC.

The gene calls are TRBV27 and TRBJ1-1; TRBD1 is a possible D gene (6 bases). This CDR3 region has 14 residues. Trimming cost V 7 bases and J 4 bases, with 16 bases left between them. Germline V gene data show CDR1 as MNHEY and CDR2 as SMNVEV (reference sequence). CDR3 residues: CASTTGLSPTEAFF. Written as DNA, the CDR3 is TGTGCCAGCACAACAGGGCTAAGTCCCACTGAAGCTTTCTTT.

The chain employs TRBV30 and TRBJ2-1, with D uncertain. V lost 4 bases to trimming and J lost 10 bases, with 14 bases between them. Looked up from germline, CDR1 is GTSNPN and CDR2 is SVGIG (reference sequence). The CDR3 has 12 amino acids. In DNA form, the CDR3 reads TGTGCCTGGACGTTGCGTATCGGGGAGCAGTTCTTC. This sequence encodes CAWTLRIGEQFF. Using reference TRBV30 and TRBJ2-1 for the parts outside the CDR3, the full variable domain is SQTIHQWPATLVQPVGSPLSLECTVEGTSNPNLYWYRQAAGRGLQLLFYSVGIGQISSEVPQNLSASRPQDRQFILSSKKLLLSDSGFYLCAWTLRIGEQFFGPGTRLTVL.

The chain recombines TRBV7-2 with TRBJ2-3; TRBD2 is a possible D gene (5 bases). Deletions cut 5 bases from V and 2 bases from J, with 11 bases between. Germline CDR1 is SGHTA and CDR2 is FQGNSA. The CDR3 has 14 residues. The DNA of the CDR3 is TGTGCCAGCAGCGATGGACTGTACACAGATACGCAGTATTTT. It specifies CASSDGLYTDTQYF.

The CDR3 DNA is TGTGCCAGCAGTGTTCCCCTAGGTGGCCGGTCCCTTACAGATACGCAGTATTTT. It codes for CASSVPLGGRSLTDTQYF. This chain links TRBV2 with TRBJ2-3; D gene uncertain. The V gene lost 4 bases and the J gene lost 3 bases, with 23 bases spanning the gap. Germline lookup yields CDR1 SNHLY and CDR2 FYNNEI. This CDR3 contains 18 residues.

For this clone: Its ends do not fully match the called genes, so a read error is possible. The rearrangement joins TRBV11-2 to TRBJ1-1; 8 bases map to TRBD1. From germline, CDR1 is SGHAT and CDR2 FQNNGV. This CDR3 comprises 13 residues. This CDR3 is CASSLDRGTEAFF. The CDR3 DNA sequence: TGTGCCAGCAGCCTAGACAGGGGCACTGAAGCTTTCTTT.

This chain connects TRBV6-5 to TRBJ1-5; possible D gene TRBD1, 5 bases. This CDR3 spans 14 amino acids. Germline V gene sequence: CDR1 MNHEY, CDR2 SVGAGI. Deletions cut 5 bases from V and 6 bases from J, with 14 bases between. CDR3 region: CASSSARVTQPQHF. The DNA for the CDR3 is TGTGCCAGCAGTAGCGCCAGGGTTACTCAGCCCCAGCATTTT.

This rearrangement joins TRBV7-9 to TRBJ2-3, with D perhaps TRBD1 (5 bases). This CDR3 comprises 16 residues. V lost 1 base, J lost 2 bases, and 13 bases lay in between. Germline CDR1 and CDR2: SEHNR and FQNEAQ (reference sequence). The CDR3 here is CASSLGTKPFTDTQYF. The CDR3, as DNA: TGTGCCAGCAGCTTAGGGACAAAACCCTTCACAGATACGCAGTATTTT.

Turning to this clone: Other DNA sequences in the same sample also yield this CDR3. The J gene is TRBJ1-2, the V gene TRBV27, with 7 bases matching TRBD1. Germline trimming cut 8 bases from V and 8 bases from J; bases unmatched to any gene: 11. Per the germline V gene, CDR1 is MNHEY and CDR2 is SMNVEV (reference sequence). The CDR3 loop spans 13 amino acids. The CDR3 nucleotides read TGTGCCAGCGGGGGACAGCCACAGGAAGGCTACACCTTC. Protein product: CASGGQPQEGYTF.

This clone showed up just a few times. The chain uses TRBV11-3 and TRBJ2-2; 11 positions agree with TRBD2. Germline V gene sequence: CDR1 SGHNT, CDR2 YENEEA. Unmatched junction bases numbered 5, after V lost 1 base and J lost 4 bases. The CDR3 is made up of 17 amino acids. This CDR3 is CASSLVSGLAVTGELFF. CDR3 nucleotide sequence: TGTGCCAGCAGCTTAGTATCGGGACTAGCGGTCACCGGGGAGCTGTTTTTT.

V is TRBV11-2 and J is TRBJ2-7; a weak D match, TRBD2 (5 bases). The CDR3 contains 14 residues. The V gene lost 5 bases and the J gene lost 2 bases, with 13 bases spanning the gap. Germline V lookup: CDR1 SGHAT, CDR2 FQNNGV. CDR3 residues: CASSATGGPYEQYF. CDR3 coding DNA: TGTGCCAGCAGCGCAACCGGAGGCCCCTACGAGCAGTACTTC.

This sequence joins TRBV7-9 and TRBJ2-3; tentatively, D is TRBD1 or TRBD2 (5 bases each). V was trimmed by 3 bases and J by 5 bases, leaving 18 bases between them. This CDR3 is built from 16 residues. Looked up from germline, CDR1 is SEHNR and CDR2 is FQNEAQ (reference sequence). The CDR3 sequence is CASSFPRAGTEDTQYF. In nucleotides, the CDR3 is TGTGCCAGCAGCTTTCCCAGGGCAGGGACGGAAGATACGCAGTATTTT.

The rearrangement joins TRBV19 to TRBJ2-1; 8 nucleotides line up with TRBD2. V was clipped by 1 base and J by 6 bases; unmatched bases: 14. Germline V CDR1 and CDR2: LNHDA, SQIVND (reference sequence). This CDR3 is built from 18 residues. This CDR3 is CASSIAGGPASGGNEQFF. In nucleotides, the CDR3 is TGTGCCAGTAGTATAGCGGGAGGGCCTGCATCGGGTGGCAATGAGCAGTTCTTC. Full variable domain (missing parts from reference TRBV19 and TRBJ2-1): DGGITQSPKYLFRKEGQNVTLSCEQNLNHDAMYWYRQDPGQGLRLIYYSQIVNDFQKGDIAEGYSVSREKKESFPLTVTSAQKNPTAFYLCASSIAGGPASGGNEQFFGPGTRLTVL.

The rearrangement uses TRBV5-1 and TRBJ2-3; 16 nucleotides match TRBD2. Germline CDR1 and CDR2: SGHRS and YFSETQ. V was clipped by 4 bases and J by 6 bases; unmatched bases: 17. There are 20 residues in the CDR3. CDR3 DNA: TGCGCCAGCAGCCTAGCCGGGACTAGCGGGAGGGCAACGTGGGCGGATACGCAGTATTTT. Amino acids: CASSLAGTSGRATWADTQYF.

The chain's CDR3 is CSARTGYEQYF. Here the CDR3 DNA reads TGCAGTGCCCGGACAGGCTACGAGCAGTACTTC. This chain joins TRBV20-1 and TRBJ2-7; 7 nucleotides match TRBD1. This CDR3 contains 11 residues. CDR1 and CDR2 (germline): DFQATT, SNEGSKA (reference sequence). V dropped 6 bases and J dropped 3; count of bases not matched to a gene: 2.

This sequence joins TRBV11-3 and TRBJ1-5, with a weak D call TRBD1 (5 bases). Germline CDR1 SGHNT, CDR2 YENEEA. The CDR3 has 13 amino acids. V was shortened by 5 bases and J by 4 bases, with 9 bases between the two germline ends. DNA of the CDR3: TGTGCCAGCAGCAAAACAGGAAATCAGCCCCAGCATTTT. Protein product: CASSKTGNQPQHF.

The chain carries TRBV4-2 and TRBJ2-3; 9 positions agree with TRBD1. Per the germline V gene, CDR1 is LGHNA and CDR2 is YNFKEQ. Trimming removed 2 bases from V and 2 bases from J; junction bases left unmatched: 8. The CDR3 totals 17 residues. CDR3 nucleotides: TGTGCCAGCAGCCAAAACCTGGGACAGGGACACACAGATACGCAGTATTTT. Amino acids: CASSQNLGQGHTDTQYF.

The chain uses TRBV15 and TRBJ2-3; the D gene is possibly TRBD2 (5 bases). The CDR3 contains 17 residues. CDR1 is LNHNV and CDR2 is YYDKDF in the germline V gene (reference sequence). The V end lost 1 base, the J end lost 4 bases, and 18 bases lay between the germline ends. The CDR3 spells CATSRVHGAKEADTQYF. For the CDR3, the DNA is TGTGCCACCAGCAGAGTACATGGTGCCAAGGAGGCAGATACGCAGTATTTT. The variable domain in full, with the rest retrieved from reference TRBV15 and TRBJ2-3, is DAMVIQNPRYQVTQFGKPVTLSCSQTLNHNVMYWYQQKSSQAPKLLFHYYDKDFNNEADTPDNFQSRRPNTSFCFLDIRSPGLGDTAMYLCATSRVHGAKEADTQYFGPGTRLTVL.

This clone appeared a single time. The V and J genes are TRBV7-9 and TRBJ2-7; D not certain. Germline lookup yields CDR1 SEHNR and CDR2 FQNEAQ (reference sequence). The CDR3 sequence is 13 residues long. The ends were cut back, 5 bases at V and 0 bases at J, with 8 bases in the middle. The CDR3 DNA is TGTGCCAGCAGCCCGAAGGTCTCCTACGAGCAGTACTTC. Its translation is CASSPKVSYEQYF.

The chain employs TRBV19 and TRBJ2-7, with 10 bases lining up with TRBD1. The CDR3 contains 15 residues. Trimming took 5 bases from V and 3 from J; bases not matched to a gene: 7. Germline values: CDR1 LNHDA, CDR2 SQIVND (reference sequence). CDR3 nucleotide sequence: TGTGCCAGTAGTGACAGACAGGGGGCGTTCTACGAGCAGTACTTC. Protein product: CASSDRQGAFYEQYF.

The CDR3 coding sequence is TGTGCCAGCAGCTTGGCCCCTAGCGGGAGCTACGAGCAGTACTTC. It specifies CASSLAPSGSYEQYF. V gene TRBV5-6 combines with J gene TRBJ2-7, with 10 positions matching TRBD2. This CDR3 is built from 15 residues. Losses at the gene ends were 0 bases for V and 3 bases for J; bases not matched to a gene: 3. In germline, CDR1 is SGHDT, CDR2 YYEEEE.

The chain employs TRBV6-1 and TRBJ2-7, with D unresolved. This CDR3 spans 15 amino acids. Germline CDR1 and CDR2: MNHNS and SASEGT. V was trimmed by 8 bases and J by 6 bases, leaving 23 bases between them. The CDR3 reads CASSPVRQRVGEQYF. The CDR3 bases are TGTGCCAGCTCTCCCGTTCGCCAGCGCGTTGGCGAGCAGTACTTC.

This CDR3 reads CATSRDRGARVGDTQYF. CDR3 DNA: TGTGCCACCAGCAGAGACCGGGGGGCGAGGGTTGGAGATACGCAGTATTTT. This chain joins TRBV15 and TRBJ2-3, with D perhaps TRBD2 (7 bases). Germline assignment: CDR1 LNHNV and CDR2 YYDKDF (reference sequence). V was pared by 0 bases and J by 5 bases, with 18 bases between. The CDR3 totals 17 residues.